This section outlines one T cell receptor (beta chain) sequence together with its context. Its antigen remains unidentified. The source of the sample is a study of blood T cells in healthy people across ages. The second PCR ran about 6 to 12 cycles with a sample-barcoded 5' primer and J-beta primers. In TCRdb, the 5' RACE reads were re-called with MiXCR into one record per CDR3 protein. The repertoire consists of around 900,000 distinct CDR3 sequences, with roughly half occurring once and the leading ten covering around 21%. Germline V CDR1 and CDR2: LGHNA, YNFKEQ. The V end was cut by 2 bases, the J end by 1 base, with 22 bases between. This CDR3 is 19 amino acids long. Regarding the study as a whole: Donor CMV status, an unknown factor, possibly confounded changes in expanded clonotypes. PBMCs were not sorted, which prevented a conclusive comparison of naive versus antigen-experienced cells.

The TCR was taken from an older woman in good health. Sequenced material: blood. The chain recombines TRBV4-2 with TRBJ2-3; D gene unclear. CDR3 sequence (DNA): TGTGCCAGCAGCCAACTTTGGGCCCCTGGAACATCGGGCACAGATACGCAGTATTTT. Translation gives CASSQLWAPGTSGTDTQYF.